These T cell receptor beta chains were read from a single sample in a study of CD4 T cells in relation to SARS-CoV-2 and coronaviruses. Their antigens are not known. Sequencing used immunoSEQ multiplex PCR; TCRdb keeps in-frame clones, though not all of them. The sample holds more than 20,000 clones, around three quarters seen once. The sequenced sample consisted of CD4+ T cells from PBMCs, cultured in vitro. All receptors derive from a human donor in good health. Each CDR3 is given with its conserved first and last residue. D genes are given only for firm matches. The size of a clone is reported for some rows only, either as once, few or many, or as a class for expanded clones.

clone size	V gene	D gene	J gene	CDR3 protein	CDR3 DNA
NA	TRBV5-4	NA	TRBJ2-1	CASSPTPGLYNEQFF	TGTGCCAGCAGCCCCACCCCGGGACTGTACAATGAGCAGTTCTTC
NA	TRBV5-4	NA	TRBJ2-1	CASSFGGASSYNEQFF	TGTGCCAGCAGCTTCGGGGGAGCTAGCTCCTACAATGAGCAGTTCTTC
NA	TRBV3-1/TRBV3-2	NA	TRBJ1-1	CASSHPNTEAFF	TGTGCCAGCAGCCACCCGAACACTGAAGCTTTCTTT
NA	TRBV3-1/TRBV3-2	NA	TRBJ1-1	CASSRAGLSTEAFF	TGTGCCAGCAGCCGAGCAGGGTTGAGCACTGAAGCTTTCTTT
NA	TRBV6-6	NA	TRBJ1-3	CASTPRAGPGNTIYF	TGTGCCAGCACCCCCCGGGCAGGACCTGGAAACACCATATATTTT
once	TRBV6-5	NA	TRBJ1-1	CASNSPGEGTEAFF	TGTGCCAGCAATTCCCCGGGGGAGGGCACTGAAGCTTTCTTT
NA	TRBV6-1	NA	TRBJ1-5	CASSDMAPSQPQHF	TGTGCCAGCAGTGACATGGCCCCGAGTCAGCCCCAGCATTTT
NA	TRBV6-5	TRBD1	TRBJ2-4	CASSRQGEAKNIQYF	TGTGCCAGCAGTAGACAGGGGGAAGCCAAAAACATTCAGTACTTC
NA	TRBV4-3	NA	TRBJ1-2	CASSQWIGQGAGYTF	TGCGCCAGCAGCCAATGGATCGGCCAAGGGGCCGGCTACACCTTC
NA	TRBV5-1	NA	TRBJ2-7	CASSVTRNEQYF	TGCGCCAGCAGCGTCACTCGGAACGAGCAGTACTTC
NA	TRBV2	NA	TRBJ1-3	CASSEALRQTRSGNTIYF	TGTGCCAGCAGTGAAGCGCTTCGGCAAACCCGTTCTGGAAACACCATATATTTT
few	TRBV6-1	TRBD2	TRBJ2-7	CASREAGGFYEQYF	TGTGCCAGCAGGGAAGCGGGGGGGTTCTACGAGCAGTACTTC
NA	TRBV2	NA	TRBJ2-5	CASGRTDQETQYF	TGTGCCAGCGGACGGACAGACCAAGAGACCCAGTACTTC
few	TRBV3-1/TRBV3-2	NA	TRBJ1-2	CASRGTDRNYGYTF	TGTGCCAGCAGGGGGACGGACAGAAACTATGGCTACACCTTC
NA	TRBV4-2	TRBD1	TRBJ1-1	CASSQSTGGTEAFF	TGTGCCAGCAGCCAATCCACAGGGGGCACTGAAGCTTTCTTT
few	TRBV6-2/TRBV6-3	NA	TRBJ2-2	CASSQQNTGELFF	TGTGCCAGCAGCCAACAGAATACCGGGGAGCTGTTTTTT
NA	TRBV5-1	TRBD2	TRBJ2-5	CASSLSPSGSGETQYF	TGCGCCAGCAGCTTGTCCCCTAGCGGGAGTGGAGAGACCCAGTACTTC
NA	TRBV11-3	NA	TRBJ2-5	CASSLDGRETQYF	TGTGCCAGCAGCTTAGATGGCAGAGAGACCCAGTACTTC
once	TRBV9	TRBD2	TRBJ2-1	CASRLTSGGEGEQFF	TGTGCCAGCAGACTCACTAGCGGGGGGGAAGGTGAGCAGTTCTTC
once	TRBV30	NA	TRBJ2-7	CAWNFGSYEQYF	TGTGCCTGGAACTTTGGATCCTACGAGCAGTACTTC
few	TRBV7-9	NA	TRBJ1-2	CASSLGGLGVYGYTF	TGTGCCAGCAGCTTAGGGGGACTTGGGGTTTATGGCTACACCTTC
NA	TRBV11-3	NA	TRBJ2-2	CASSLRGTGELFF	TGTGCCAGCAGCCTCCGAGGGACCGGGGAGCTGTTTTTT
NA	TRBV7-2	NA	TRBJ2-1	CASSLDQVNEQFF	TGTGCCAGCAGCTTAGACCAAGTGAATGAGCAGTTCTTC
NA	TRBV6-2/TRBV6-3	TRBD1	TRBJ1-5	CASSSPAGGGSNQPQHF	TGTGCCAGCAGTTCACCGGCAGGGGGCGGAAGCAATCAGCCCCAGCATTTT
NA	TRBV10-3	NA	TRBJ1-3	CASSYGNTIYF	TGTGCCTCCTCATATGGAAACACCATATATTTT
NA	TRBV18	TRBD1	TRBJ2-7	CASSPGTGGGEQYF	TGTGCCAGCTCACCAGGGACAGGGGGAGGCGAGCAGTACTTC